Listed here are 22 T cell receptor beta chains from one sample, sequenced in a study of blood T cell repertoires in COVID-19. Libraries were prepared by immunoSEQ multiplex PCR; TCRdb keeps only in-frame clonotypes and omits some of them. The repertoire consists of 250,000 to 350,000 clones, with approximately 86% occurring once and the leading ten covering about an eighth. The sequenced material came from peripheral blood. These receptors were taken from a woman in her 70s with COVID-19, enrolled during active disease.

CDR3 loop: CASSFQQGIYGYTF. The CDR3 region has the DNA TGTGCCAGCAGTTTTCAACAGGGTATCTATGGCTACACCTTC. The gene calls are TRBV27 and TRBJ1-2, with TRBD1 as a possible D gene (6 bases). CDR1 and CDR2 from the germline V gene are MNHEY and SMNVEV (reference sequence). CDR3 length equals 14 residues. V lost 3 bases and J lost 4, with 12 bases in between.

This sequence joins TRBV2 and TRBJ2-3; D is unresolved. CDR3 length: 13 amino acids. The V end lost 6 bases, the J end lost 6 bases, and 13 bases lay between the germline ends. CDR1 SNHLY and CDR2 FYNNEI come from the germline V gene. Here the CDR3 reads CASRRPQTDTQYF. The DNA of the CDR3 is TGTGCCAGCAGGCGGCCGCAAACGGATACGCAGTATTTT.

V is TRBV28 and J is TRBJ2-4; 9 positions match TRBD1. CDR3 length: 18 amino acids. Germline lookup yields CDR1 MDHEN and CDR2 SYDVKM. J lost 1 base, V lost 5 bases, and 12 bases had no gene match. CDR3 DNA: TGTGCCAGCAGTCCTACCTACGACAGGGGGATCGCCAAAAACATTCAGTACTTC. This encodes CASSPTYDRGIAKNIQYF.

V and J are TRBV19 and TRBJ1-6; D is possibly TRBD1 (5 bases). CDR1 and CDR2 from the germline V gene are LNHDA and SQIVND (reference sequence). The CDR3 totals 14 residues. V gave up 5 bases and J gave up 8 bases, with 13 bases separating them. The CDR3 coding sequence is TGTGCCAGTAGTGACAGTCATGGGGATTCACCCCTCCACTTT. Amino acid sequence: CASSDSHGDSPLHF.

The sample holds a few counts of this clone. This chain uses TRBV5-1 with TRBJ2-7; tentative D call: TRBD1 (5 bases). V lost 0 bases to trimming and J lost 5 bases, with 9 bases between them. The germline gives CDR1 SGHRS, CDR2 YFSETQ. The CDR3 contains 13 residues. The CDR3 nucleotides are TGCGCCAGCAGCTTGGCGACGGACAACGAGCAGTACTTC. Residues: CASSLATDNEQYF. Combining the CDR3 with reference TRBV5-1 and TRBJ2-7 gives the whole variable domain KAGVTQTPRYLIKTRGQQVTLSCSPISGHRSVSWYQQTPGQGLQFLFEYFSETQRNKGNFPGRFSGRQFSNSRSEMNVSTLELGDSALYLCASSLATDNEQYFGPGTRLTVT.

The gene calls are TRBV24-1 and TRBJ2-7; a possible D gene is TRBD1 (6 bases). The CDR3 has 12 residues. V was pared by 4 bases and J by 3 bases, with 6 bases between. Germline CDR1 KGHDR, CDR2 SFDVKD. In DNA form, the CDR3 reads TGTGCCACCAGTGAGACAGGCTACGAGCAGTACTTC. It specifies CATSETGYEQYF.

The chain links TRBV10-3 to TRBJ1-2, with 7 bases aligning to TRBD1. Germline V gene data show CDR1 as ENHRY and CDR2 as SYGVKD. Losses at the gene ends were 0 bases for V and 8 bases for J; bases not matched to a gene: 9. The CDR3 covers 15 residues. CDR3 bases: TGTGCCATCAGTGAGTCGGGGGCAGGGGGATACGGCTACACCTTC. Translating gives CAISESGAGGYGYTF.

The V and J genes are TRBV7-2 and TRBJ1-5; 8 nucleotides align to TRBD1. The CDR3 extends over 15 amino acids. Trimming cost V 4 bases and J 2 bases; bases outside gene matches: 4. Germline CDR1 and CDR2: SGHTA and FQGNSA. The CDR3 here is CASSSRGLGNQPQHF. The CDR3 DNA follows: TGTGCCAGCAGCTCCAGGGGGCTAGGCAATCAGCCCCAGCATTTT.

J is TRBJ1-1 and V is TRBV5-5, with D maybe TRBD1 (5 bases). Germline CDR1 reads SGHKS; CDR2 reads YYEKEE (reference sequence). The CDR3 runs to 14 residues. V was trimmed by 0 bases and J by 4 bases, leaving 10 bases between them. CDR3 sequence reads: CASSLGQGPTEAFF. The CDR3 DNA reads TGTGCCAGCAGCTTGGGTCAGGGCCCCACTGAAGCTTTCTTT.

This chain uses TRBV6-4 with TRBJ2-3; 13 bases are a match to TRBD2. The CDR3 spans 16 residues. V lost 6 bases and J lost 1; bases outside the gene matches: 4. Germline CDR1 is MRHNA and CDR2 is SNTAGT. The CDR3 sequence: CASSTTSGGGTDTQYF. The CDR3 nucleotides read TGTGCCAGCAGCACCACTAGCGGGGGGGGCACAGATACGCAGTATTTT.

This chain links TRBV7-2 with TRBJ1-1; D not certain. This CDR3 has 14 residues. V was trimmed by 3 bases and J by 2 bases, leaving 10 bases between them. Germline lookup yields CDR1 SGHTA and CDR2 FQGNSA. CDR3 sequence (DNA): TGTGCCAGCAGCTTGGCTAGTATAAACACTGAAGCTTTCTTT. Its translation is CASSLASINTEAFF. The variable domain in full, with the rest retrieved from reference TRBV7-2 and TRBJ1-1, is GAGVSQSPSNKVTEKGKDVELRCDPISGHTALYWYRQSLGQGLEFLIYFQGNSAPDKSGLPSDRFSAERTGGSVSTLTIQRTQQEDSAVYLCASSLASINTEAFFGQGTRLTVV.

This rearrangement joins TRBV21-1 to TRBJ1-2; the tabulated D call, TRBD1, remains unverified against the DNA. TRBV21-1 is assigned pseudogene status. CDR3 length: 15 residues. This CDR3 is CASSNNLHQGSGYTF. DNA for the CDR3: TGTGCCAGCAGCAACAACCTACATCAGGGGTCTGGCTACACCTTC.

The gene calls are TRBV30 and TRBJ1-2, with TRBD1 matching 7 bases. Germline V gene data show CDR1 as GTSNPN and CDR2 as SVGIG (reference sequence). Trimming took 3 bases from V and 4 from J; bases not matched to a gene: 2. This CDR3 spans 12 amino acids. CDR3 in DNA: TGTGCCTGGAGAGGGGGCAGCTATGGCTACACCTTC. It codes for CAWRGGSYGYTF.

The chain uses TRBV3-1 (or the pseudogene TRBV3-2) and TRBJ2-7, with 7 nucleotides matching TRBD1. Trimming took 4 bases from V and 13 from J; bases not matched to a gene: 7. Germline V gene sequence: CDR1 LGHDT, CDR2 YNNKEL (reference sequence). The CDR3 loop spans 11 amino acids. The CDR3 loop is CASSRTGDPYF. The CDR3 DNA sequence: TGTGCCAGCAGCCGAACAGGGGACCCTTACTTC.

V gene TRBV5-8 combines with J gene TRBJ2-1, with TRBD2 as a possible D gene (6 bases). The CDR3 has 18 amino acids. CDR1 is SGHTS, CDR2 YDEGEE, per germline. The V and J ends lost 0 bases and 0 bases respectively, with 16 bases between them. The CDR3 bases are TGTGCCAGCAGCTTGGGAGGGGCGGGGCTTAGCTCCTACAATGAGCAGTTCTTC. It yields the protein CASSLGGAGLSSYNEQFF.

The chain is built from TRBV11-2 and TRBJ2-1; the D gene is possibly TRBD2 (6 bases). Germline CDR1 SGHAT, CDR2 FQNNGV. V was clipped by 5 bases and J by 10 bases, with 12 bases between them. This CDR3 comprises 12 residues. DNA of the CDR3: TGTGCCAGCAGCCGCCGGGACTTAGAGCAGTTCTTC. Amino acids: CASSRRDLEQFF.

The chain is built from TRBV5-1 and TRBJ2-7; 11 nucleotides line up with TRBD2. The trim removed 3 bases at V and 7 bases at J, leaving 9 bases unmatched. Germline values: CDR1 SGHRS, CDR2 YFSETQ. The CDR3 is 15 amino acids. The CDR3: CASSSSSGGYQEQYF. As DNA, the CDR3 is TGCGCCAGCAGCTCTTCTAGCGGGGGGTATCAAGAGCAGTACTTC.

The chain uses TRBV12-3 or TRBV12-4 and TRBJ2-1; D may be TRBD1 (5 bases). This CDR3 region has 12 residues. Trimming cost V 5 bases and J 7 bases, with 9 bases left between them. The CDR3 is CASSAGLNEQFF. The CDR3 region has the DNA TGTGCCAGCAGTGCAGGGTTAAATGAGCAGTTCTTC.

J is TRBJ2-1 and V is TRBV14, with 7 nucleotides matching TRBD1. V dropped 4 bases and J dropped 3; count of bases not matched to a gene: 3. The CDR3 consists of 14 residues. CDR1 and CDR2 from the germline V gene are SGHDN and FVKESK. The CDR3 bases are TGTGCCAGCAGCCTGGGACAGTACTACAATGAGCAGTTCTTC. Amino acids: CASSLGQYYNEQFF.

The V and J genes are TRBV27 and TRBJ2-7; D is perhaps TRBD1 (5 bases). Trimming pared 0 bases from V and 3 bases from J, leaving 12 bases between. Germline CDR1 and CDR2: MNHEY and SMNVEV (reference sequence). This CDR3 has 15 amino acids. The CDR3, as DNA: TGTGCCAGCAGTTTATCTATCGGGCAGGGCTACGAGCAGTACTTC. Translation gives CASSLSIGQGYEQYF.

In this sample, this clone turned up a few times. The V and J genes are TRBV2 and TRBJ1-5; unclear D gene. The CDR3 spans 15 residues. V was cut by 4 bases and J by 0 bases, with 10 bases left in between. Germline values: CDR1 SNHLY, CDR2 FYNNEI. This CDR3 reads CASSGGGYSNQPQHF. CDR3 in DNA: TGTGCCAGCAGTGGCGGAGGATATAGCAATCAGCCCCAGCATTTT.

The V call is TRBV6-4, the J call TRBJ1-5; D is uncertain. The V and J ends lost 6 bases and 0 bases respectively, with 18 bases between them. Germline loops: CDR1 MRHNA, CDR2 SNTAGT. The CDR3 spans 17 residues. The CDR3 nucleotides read TGTGCCAGCAGGCCCCGAGGGAAAGGAGATAGCAATCAGCCCCAGCATTTT. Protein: CASRPRGKGDSNQPQHF.